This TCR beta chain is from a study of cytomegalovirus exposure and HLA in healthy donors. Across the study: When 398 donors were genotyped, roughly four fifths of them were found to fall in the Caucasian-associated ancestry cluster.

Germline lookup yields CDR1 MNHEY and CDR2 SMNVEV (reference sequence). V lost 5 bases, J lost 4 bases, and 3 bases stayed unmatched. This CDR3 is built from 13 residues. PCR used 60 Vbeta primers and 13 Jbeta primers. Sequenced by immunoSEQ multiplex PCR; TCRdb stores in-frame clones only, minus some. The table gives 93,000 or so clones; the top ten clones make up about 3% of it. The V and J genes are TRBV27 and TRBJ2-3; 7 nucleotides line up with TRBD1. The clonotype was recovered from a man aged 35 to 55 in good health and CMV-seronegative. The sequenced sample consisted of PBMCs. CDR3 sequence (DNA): TGTGCCAGCAGTGGACAGGAGGCAGATACGCAGTATTTT. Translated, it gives CASSGQEADTQYF.